This T cell receptor (beta chain) was found in a study of cytomegalovirus exposure and HLA in healthy donors. The PCR ran on 60 Vbeta and 13 Jbeta primers. Measured with immunoSEQ multiplex PCR; TCRdb has only the in-frame clones, and not every one. The table has fewer than 250,000 clones, roughly 85% seen once; the top ten hold about 1.7%. Findings of the study overall: Specificity of a few CMV-associated chains for CMV antigens was verified in vitro. Rare TCR sequences dominated, though some public TCRs recurred in many donors. Data from an earlier analysis indicated that most TCR beta V segments were productive either about 87% or about 30% of the time. For TCR beta chains, V- and J-gene trimming was later linked to a missense DCLRE1C variant.

A word on this clone: Its specificity is not known.

Germline assignment: CDR1 SGHVS and CDR2 FNYEAQ. V gave up 5 bases and J gave up 2 bases, with 24 bases separating them. The CDR3 has 19 residues. The material sequenced was PBMCs. The chain carries TRBV7-6 and TRBJ1-4; a possible D gene is TRBD1 (5 bases). The receptor was derived from a male donor in good health and CMV-seronegative. In DNA form, the CDR3 reads TGTGCCAGCAGCCGCGCAAGGATAGGGGCGTTCGGGACTAATGAAAAACTGTTTTTT. It is translated as CASSRARIGAFGTNEKLFF.